This TCR beta chain stems from a study of tumor T cells in aggressive B-cell lymphoma. Produced via immunoSEQ multiplex PCR; TCRdb's table is partial and in-frame only. The profile shows about 860 clones, around three fifths of them singletons. Germline CDR1 is MGHRA and CDR2 is YSYEKL. V trimming: 6 bases; J trimming: 11 bases; junction bases outside the gene matches: 3. CDR3 length equals 11 residues. This rearrangement joins TRBV4-1 to TRBJ1-4; 7 nucleotides agree with TRBD1. The sequence derives from an adult with diffuse large B cell lymphoma. Sequencing used tumor tissue. CDR3 in amino acids: CASRDRDKLFF. The CDR3 nucleotides are TGCGCCAGCAGAGACAGGGACAAACTGTTTTTT.